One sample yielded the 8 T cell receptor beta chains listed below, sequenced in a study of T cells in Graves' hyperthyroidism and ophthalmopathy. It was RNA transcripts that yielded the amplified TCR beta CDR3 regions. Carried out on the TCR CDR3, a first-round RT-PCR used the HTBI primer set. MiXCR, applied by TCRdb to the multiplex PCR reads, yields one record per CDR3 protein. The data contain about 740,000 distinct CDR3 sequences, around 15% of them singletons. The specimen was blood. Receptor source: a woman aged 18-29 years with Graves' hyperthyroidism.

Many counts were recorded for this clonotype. The CDR3 is CASSLEVSRRAFF. CDR3 nucleotides: TGTGCCAGCAGCTTAGAGGTCTCCCGACGAGCTTTCTTT. The chain combines TRBV7-9 with TRBJ1-1; no reliable D call. V was clipped by 1 base and J by 10 bases, with 13 bases between them. The CDR3 has 13 residues. CDR1 SEHNR and CDR2 FQNEAQ come from the germline V gene (reference sequence).

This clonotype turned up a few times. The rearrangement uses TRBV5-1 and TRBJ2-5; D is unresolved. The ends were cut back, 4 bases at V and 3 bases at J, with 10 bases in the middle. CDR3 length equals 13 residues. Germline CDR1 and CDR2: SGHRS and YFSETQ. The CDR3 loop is CASSPGPEETQYF. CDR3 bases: TGCGCCAGCAGCCCCGGGCCCGAAGAGACCCAGTACTTC.

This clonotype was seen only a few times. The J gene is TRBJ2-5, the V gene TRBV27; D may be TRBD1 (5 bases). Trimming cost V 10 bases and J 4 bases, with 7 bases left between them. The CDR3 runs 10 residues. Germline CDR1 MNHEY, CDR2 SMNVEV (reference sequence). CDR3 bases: TGTGCCACCCAGGGAGAGACCCAGTACTTC. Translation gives CATQGETQYF.

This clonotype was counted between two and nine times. DNA for the CDR3: TGCAGTGCTAGTTCGGCCTACAGGGGGCGGGGGACTGAAGCTTTCTTT. It is translated as CSASSAYRGRGTEAFF. The rearrangement uses TRBV20-1 and TRBJ1-1, with 9 bases lining up with TRBD1. CDR3 length equals 16 residues. Trimming took 3 bases from V and 5 from J; bases not matched to a gene: 13. The germline V gene has CDR1 DFQATT and CDR2 SNEGSKA (reference sequence).

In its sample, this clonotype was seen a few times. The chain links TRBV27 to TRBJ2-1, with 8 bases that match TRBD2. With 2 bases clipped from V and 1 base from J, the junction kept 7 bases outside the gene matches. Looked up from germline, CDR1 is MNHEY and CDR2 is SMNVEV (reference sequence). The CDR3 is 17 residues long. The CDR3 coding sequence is TGTGCCAGCAGTTTACAACCGGGGGGGGCTTCCTACAATGAGCAGTTCTTC. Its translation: CASSLQPGGASYNEQFF.

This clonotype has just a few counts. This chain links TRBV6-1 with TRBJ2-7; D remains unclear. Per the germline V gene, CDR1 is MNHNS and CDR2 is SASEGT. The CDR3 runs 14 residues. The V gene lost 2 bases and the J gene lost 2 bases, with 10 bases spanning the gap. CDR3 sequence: CASSEPNGPYEQYF. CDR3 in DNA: TGTGCCAGCAGTGAACCCAATGGCCCCTACGAGCAGTACTTC.

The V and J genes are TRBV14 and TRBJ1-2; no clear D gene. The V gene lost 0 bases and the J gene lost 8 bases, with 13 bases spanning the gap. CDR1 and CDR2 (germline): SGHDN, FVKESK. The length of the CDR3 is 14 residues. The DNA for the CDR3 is TGTGCCAGCAGCCAAGATCGCGGGGTGAGGGGCTACACCTTC. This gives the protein CASSQDRGVRGYTF.

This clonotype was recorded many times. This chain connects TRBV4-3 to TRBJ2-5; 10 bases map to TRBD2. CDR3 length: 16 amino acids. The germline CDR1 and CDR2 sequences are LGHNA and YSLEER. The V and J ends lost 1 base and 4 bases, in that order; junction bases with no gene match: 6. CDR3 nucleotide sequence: TGCGCCAGCAGCCAAGGAAGCGGGAGGGCATCAGAGACCCAGTACTTC. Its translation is CASSQGSGRASETQYF.